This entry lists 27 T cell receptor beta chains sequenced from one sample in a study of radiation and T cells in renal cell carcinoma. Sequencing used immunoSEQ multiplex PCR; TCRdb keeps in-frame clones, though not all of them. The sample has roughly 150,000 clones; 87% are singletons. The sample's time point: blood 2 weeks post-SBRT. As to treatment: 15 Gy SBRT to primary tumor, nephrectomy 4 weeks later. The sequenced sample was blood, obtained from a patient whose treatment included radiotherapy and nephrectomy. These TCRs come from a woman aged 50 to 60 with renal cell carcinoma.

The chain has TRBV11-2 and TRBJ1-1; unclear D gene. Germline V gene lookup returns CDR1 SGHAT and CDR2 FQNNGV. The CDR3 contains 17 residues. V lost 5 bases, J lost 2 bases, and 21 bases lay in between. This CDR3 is CASSPLPGPRANTEAFF. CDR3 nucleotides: TGTGCCAGCAGCCCACTTCCCGGCCCCAGAGCAAACACTGAAGCTTTCTTT.

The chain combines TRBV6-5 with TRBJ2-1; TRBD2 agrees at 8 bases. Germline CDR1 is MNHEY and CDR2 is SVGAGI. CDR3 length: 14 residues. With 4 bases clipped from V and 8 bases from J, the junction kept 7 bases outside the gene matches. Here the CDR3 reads CASSSGGGKYEQFF. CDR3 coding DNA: TGTGCCAGCAGTTCTGGCGGGGGGAAGTATGAGCAGTTCTTC.

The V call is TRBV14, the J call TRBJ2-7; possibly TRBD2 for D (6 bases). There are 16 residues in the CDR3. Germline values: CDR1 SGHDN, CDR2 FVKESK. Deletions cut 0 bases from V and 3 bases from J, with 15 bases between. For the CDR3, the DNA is TGTGCCAGCAGCCAAGACCCTGGCCGGGGAGGCTACGAGCAGTACTTC. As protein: CASSQDPGRGGYEQYF.

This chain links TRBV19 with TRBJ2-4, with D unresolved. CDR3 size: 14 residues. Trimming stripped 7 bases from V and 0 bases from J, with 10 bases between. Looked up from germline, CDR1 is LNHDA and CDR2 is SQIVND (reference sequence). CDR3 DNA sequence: TGTGCCAGTAATGCAGACCTAGCCAAAAACATTCAGTACTTC. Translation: CASNADLAKNIQYF.

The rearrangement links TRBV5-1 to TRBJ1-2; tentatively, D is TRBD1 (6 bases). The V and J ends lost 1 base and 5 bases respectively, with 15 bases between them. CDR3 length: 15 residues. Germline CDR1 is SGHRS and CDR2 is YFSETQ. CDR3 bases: TGCGCCAGCAGCTTGAATTTAGGGACAATGTATGGCTACACCTTC. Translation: CASSLNLGTMYGYTF. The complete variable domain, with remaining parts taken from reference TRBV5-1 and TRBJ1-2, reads KAGVTQTPRYLIKTRGQQVTLSCSPISGHRSVSWYQQTPGQGLQFLFEYFSETQRNKGNFPGRFSGRQFSNSRSEMNVSTLELGDSALYLCASSLNLGTMYGYTFGSGTRLTVV.

CDR3 residues: CSVIPGQRQFF. In DNA form, the CDR3 reads TGCAGCGTCATCCCGGGACAGAGGCAGTTCTTC. The chain has TRBV29-1 and TRBJ2-1; 7 positions match TRBD1. The length of the CDR3 is 11 residues. Trimming cost V 6 bases and J 12 bases; bases outside gene matches: 8. Germline lookup yields CDR1 SQVTM and CDR2 ANQGSEA.

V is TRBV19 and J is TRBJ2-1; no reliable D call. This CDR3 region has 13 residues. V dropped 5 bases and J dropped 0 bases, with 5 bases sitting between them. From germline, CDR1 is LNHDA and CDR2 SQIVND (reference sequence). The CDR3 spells CASSALSYNEQFF. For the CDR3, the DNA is TGTGCCAGTAGTGCCCTCTCCTACAATGAGCAGTTCTTC.

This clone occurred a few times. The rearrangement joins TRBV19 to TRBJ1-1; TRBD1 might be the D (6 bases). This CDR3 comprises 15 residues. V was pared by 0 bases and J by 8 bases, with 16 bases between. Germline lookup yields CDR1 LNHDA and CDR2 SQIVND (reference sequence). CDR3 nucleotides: TGTGCCAGTAGTATAGATCTTGGAGTCGGGACAGAAGCTTTCTTT. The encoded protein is CASSIDLGVGTEAFF.

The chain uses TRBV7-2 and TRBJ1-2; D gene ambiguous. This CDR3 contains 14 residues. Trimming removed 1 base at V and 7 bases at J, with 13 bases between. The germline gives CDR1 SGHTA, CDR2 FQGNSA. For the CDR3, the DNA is TGTGCCAGCAGCTTAGACAGCCTTCCCCTTGGCTACACCTTC. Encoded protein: CASSLDSLPLGYTF.

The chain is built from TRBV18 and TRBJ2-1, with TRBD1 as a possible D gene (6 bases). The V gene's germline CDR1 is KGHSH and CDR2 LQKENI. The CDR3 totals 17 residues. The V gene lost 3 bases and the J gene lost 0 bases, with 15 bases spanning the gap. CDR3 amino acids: CASSPLGHRSSYNEQFF. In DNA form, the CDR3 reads TGTGCCAGCTCACCCTTGGGACACCGAAGCTCCTACAATGAGCAGTTCTTC.

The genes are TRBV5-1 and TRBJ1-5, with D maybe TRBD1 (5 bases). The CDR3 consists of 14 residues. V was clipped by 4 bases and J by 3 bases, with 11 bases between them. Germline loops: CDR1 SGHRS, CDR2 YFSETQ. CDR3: CASSIDSLNQPQHF. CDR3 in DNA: TGCGCCAGCAGCATAGACAGCCTCAATCAGCCCCAGCATTTT.

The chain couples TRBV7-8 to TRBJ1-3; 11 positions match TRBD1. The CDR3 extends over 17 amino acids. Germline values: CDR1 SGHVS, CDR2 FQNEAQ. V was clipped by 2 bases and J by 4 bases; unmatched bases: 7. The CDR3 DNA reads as TGTGCCAGCAGCTTACCCCGGGACAGGGGGTTCGGAAACACCATATATTTT. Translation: CASSLPRDRGFGNTIYF.

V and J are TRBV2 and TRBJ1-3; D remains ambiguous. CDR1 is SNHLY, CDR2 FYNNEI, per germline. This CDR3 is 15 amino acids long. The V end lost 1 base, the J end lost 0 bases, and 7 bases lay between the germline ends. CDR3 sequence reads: CASSEGQISGNTIYF. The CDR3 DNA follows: TGTGCCAGCAGTGAAGGTCAGATCTCTGGAAACACCATATATTTT.

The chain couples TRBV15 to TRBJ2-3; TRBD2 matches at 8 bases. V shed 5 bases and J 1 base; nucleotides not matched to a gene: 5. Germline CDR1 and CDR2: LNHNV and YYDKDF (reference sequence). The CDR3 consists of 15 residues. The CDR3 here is CATSVPAGGTDTQYF. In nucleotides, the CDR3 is TGTGCCACCAGCGTCCCAGCGGGAGGCACAGATACGCAGTATTTT.

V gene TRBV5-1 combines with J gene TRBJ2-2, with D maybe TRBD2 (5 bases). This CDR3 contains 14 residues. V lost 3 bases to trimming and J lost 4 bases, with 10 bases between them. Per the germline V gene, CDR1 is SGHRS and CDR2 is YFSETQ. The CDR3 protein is CASSWAGPTGELFF. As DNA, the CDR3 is TGCGCCAGCAGCTGGGCGGGCCCCACCGGGGAGCTGTTTTTT.

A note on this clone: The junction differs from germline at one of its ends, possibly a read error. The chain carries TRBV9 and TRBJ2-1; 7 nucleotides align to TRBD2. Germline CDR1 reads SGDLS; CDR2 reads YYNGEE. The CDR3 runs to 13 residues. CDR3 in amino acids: CASTGGLYSEQFF. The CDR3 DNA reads TGTGCCAGCACCGGGGGGTTGTACAGTGAGCAGTTCTTC.

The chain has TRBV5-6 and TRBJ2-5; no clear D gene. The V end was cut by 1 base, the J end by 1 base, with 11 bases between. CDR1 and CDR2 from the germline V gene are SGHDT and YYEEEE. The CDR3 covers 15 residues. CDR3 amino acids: CASSLRSLVQETQYF. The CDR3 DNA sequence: TGTGCCAGCAGCTTGAGGTCCCTAGTCCAAGAGACCCAGTACTTC.

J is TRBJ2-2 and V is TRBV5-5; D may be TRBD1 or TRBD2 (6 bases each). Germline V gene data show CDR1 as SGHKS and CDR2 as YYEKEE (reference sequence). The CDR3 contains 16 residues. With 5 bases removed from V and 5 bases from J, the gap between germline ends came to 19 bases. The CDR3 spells CASSLPWGAPTGELFF. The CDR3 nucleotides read TGTGCCAGCAGTCTCCCATGGGGGGCGCCTACCGGGGAGCTGTTTTTT.

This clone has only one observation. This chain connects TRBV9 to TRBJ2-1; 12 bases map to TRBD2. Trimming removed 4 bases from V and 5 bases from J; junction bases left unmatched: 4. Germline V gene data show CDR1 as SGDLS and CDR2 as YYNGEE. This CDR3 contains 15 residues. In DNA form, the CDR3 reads TGTGCCAGCAGCACCCGACTAGCGGGGGACAATGAGCAGTTCTTC. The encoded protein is CASSTRLAGDNEQFF.

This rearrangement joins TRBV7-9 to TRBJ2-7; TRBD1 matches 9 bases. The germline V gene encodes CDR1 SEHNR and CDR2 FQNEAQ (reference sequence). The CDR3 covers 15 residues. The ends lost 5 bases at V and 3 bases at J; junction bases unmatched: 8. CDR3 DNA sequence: TGTGCCAGCAGCACGGACAGGGGTCGCGTCTACGAGCAGTACTTC. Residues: CASSTDRGRVYEQYF.

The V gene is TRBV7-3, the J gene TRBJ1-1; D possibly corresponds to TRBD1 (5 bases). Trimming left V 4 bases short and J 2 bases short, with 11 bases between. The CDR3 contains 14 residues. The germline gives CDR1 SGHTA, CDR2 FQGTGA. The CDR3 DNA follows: TGTGCCAGCAGCTATCAGGGATCAAACACTGAAGCTTTCTTT. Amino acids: CASSYQGSNTEAFF.

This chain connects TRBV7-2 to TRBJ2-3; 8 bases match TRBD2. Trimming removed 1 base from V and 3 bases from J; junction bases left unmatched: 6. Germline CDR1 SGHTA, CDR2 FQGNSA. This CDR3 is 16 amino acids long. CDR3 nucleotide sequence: TGTGCCAGCAGCTTAGATCCAGCGGGGGATACAGATACGCAGTATTTT. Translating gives CASSLDPAGDTDTQYF.

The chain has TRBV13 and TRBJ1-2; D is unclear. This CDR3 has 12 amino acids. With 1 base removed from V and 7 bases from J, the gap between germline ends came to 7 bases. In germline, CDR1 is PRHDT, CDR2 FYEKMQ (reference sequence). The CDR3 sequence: CASSLEGIGYTF. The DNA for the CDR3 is TGTGCCAGCAGCTTAGAGGGTATTGGCTACACCTTC. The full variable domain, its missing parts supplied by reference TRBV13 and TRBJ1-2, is AAGVIQSPRHLIKEKRETATLKCYPIPRHDTVYWYQQGPGQDPQFLISFYEKMQSDKGSIPDRFSAQQFSDYHSELNMSSLELGDSALYFCASSLEGIGYTFGSGTRLTVV.

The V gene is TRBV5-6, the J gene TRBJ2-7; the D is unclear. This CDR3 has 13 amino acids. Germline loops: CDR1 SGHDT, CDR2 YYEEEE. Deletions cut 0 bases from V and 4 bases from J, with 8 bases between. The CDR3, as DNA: TGTGCCAGCAGCTTGGGTCCCGAGTACGAGCAGTACTTC. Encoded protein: CASSLGPEYEQYF. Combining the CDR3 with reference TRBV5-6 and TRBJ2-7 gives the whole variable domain DAGVTQSPTHLIKTRGQQVTLRCSPKSGHDTVSWYQQALGQGPQFIFQYYEEEERQRGNFPDRFSGHQFPNYSSELNVNALLLGDSALYLCASSLGPEYEQYFGPGTRLTVT.

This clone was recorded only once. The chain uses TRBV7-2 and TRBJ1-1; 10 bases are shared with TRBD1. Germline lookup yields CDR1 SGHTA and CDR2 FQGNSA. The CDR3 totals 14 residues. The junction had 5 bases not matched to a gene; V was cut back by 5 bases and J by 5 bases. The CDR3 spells CASSQTGGLTEAFF. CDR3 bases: TGTGCCAGCAGCCAGACAGGGGGCTTGACTGAAGCTTTCTTT.

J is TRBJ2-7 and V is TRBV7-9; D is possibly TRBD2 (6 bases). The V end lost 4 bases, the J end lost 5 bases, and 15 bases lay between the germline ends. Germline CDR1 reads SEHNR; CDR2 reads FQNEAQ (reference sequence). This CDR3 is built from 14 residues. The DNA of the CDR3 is TGTGCCAGCAGCTACGGGACTGCCAGCCACGAGCAGTACTTC. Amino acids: CASSYGTASHEQYF.

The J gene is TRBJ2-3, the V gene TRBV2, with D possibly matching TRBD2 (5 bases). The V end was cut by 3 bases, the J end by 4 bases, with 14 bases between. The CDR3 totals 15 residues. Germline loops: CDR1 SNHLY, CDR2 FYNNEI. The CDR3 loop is CASSEMGAVPDTQYF. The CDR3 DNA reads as TGTGCCAGCAGTGAGATGGGAGCGGTCCCAGATACGCAGTATTTT.